Reported below is one T cell receptor (beta chain). The antigen remains unidentified. The data were obtained in a study of PD-L1 blockade in urothelial cancer. Across the study: The researchers analyzed blood 3 weeks (second dose) and 6 weeks after treatment start.

The CDR3 extends over 14 amino acids. V lost 6 bases to trimming and J lost 0 bases, with 9 bases between them. Germline values: CDR1 LNHNV, CDR2 YYDKDF (reference sequence). Profiled with immunoSEQ multiplex PCR; TCRdb holds only in-frame clones, not every one. The table includes 45,000 to 60,000 clones, nearly 85% detected once. Points from the study as a whole: Expansion of tumor-associated blood clones at 3 weeks was greater in durable-benefit patients.

Sequences were derived from PBMCs, sampled around atezolizumab (anti-PD-L1) treatment. The sequence came from a man aged 35 to 55 with urothelial cancer. The J gene is TRBJ1-3, the V gene TRBV15, with D possibly matching TRBD1 (6 bases). The CDR3: CATSAGASGNTIYF. In DNA, the CDR3 is TGTGCCACCAGTGCAGGGGCCTCTGGAAACACCATATATTTT.